Below, 9 T cell receptor beta chains from the same sample are listed, as sequenced in a study of CD8 T cells in Susac syndrome. RNA totalling about 0.45 to 1 ug underwent reverse transcription with random hexamers. TCRdb processed the immunoSEQ multiplex PCR reads anew with MiXCR; each CDR3 protein has one entry. Among approximately 90,000 distinct CDR3 sequences, about 93% were seen once, and the ten largest hold around 0.3%. Sequenced sample: CD8+ T cells from PBMCs. All receptors derive from a human donor in good health.

The chain is built from TRBV13 and TRBJ2-7; D perhaps matches TRBD1 (6 bases). The V and J ends lost 0 bases and 0 bases respectively, with 9 bases between them. The CDR3 length is 15 residues. The V gene's germline CDR1 is PRHDT and CDR2 FYEKMQ (reference sequence). The CDR3 loop reads CASSLGAGVSYEQYF. CDR3 sequence (DNA): TGTGCCAGCAGCTTAGGCGCAGGGGTCTCCTACGAGCAGTACTTC.

This clonotype appeared once. This chain joins TRBV15 and TRBJ2-5; 8 nucleotides line up with TRBD2. The CDR3 sequence is 15 residues long. CDR1 is LNHNV and CDR2 is YYDKDF in the germline V gene (reference sequence). Trimming at V came to 3 bases and at J to 5 bases, leaving 8 bases not matched to a gene. The CDR3 protein is CATSRQAGAGETQYF. Written as DNA, the CDR3 is TGTGCCACCAGCAGGCAAGCGGGGGCAGGGGAGACCCAGTACTTC. Drawing the rest from reference TRBV15 and TRBJ2-5, the complete variable domain is DAMVIQNPRYQVTQFGKPVTLSCSQTLNHNVMYWYQQKSSQAPKLLFHYYDKDFNNEADTPDNFQSRRPNTSFCFLDIRSPGLGDTAMYLCATSRQAGAGETQYFGPGTRLLVL.

The chain links TRBV27 to TRBJ2-3; a possible D gene is TRBD1 (6 bases). Looked up from germline, CDR1 is MNHEY and CDR2 is SMNVEV (reference sequence). CDR3 length equals 13 residues. The germline V and J ends were trimmed by 8 bases and 6 bases, with 15 bases remaining between them. The CDR3 reads CASATGNLDTQYF. The CDR3 coding sequence is TGTGCCAGCGCGACAGGAAATCTGGATACGCAGTATTTT.

The gene calls are TRBV13 and TRBJ2-5; the D is unclear. CDR1 is PRHDT and CDR2 is FYEKMQ in the germline V gene (reference sequence). Deletions cut 0 bases from V and 6 bases from J, with 5 bases between. The CDR3 has 12 amino acids. The CDR3 region has the DNA TGTGCCAGCAGCTTAGGCAGGCAGACCCAGTACTTC. Translation gives CASSLGRQTQYF.

The rearrangement uses TRBV7-9 and TRBJ2-3, with 8 bases fitting TRBD1. The CDR3 totals 15 residues. V lost 5 bases and J lost 2; bases outside the gene matches: 6. The germline V gene encodes CDR1 SEHNR and CDR2 FQNEAQ (reference sequence). The CDR3 sequence: CASSPRTGITDTQYF. For the CDR3, the DNA is TGTGCCAGCAGCCCCAGGACAGGGATCACAGATACGCAGTATTTT.

CDR3 sequence reads: CASSDMPRANTGELFF. The CDR3 bases are TGTGCCAGCAGCGACATGCCTCGGGCGAACACCGGGGAGCTGTTTTTT. The rearrangement joins TRBV9 to TRBJ2-2, with D unresolved. Germline CDR1 is SGDLS and CDR2 is YYNGEE. The CDR3 contains 16 residues. The V gene lost 3 bases and the J gene lost 0 bases, with 12 bases spanning the gap.

The chain uses TRBV20-1 and TRBJ1-4; D remains unclear. CDR3 length equals 14 residues. The germline CDR1 and CDR2 sequences are DFQATT and SNEGSKA (reference sequence). V dropped 0 bases and J dropped 6 bases, with 11 bases sitting between them. The DNA for the CDR3 is TGCAGTGCTAGAGAGACCAACGGAGATGAAAAACTGTTTTTT. Its translation is CSARETNGDEKLFF.

The chain joins TRBV6-6 to TRBJ2-7; 9 nucleotides line up with TRBD2. V was pared by 5 bases and J by 5 bases, with 10 bases of the junction left unmatched. Germline V CDR1 and CDR2: MNHNY, SVGAGI (reference sequence). The CDR3 contains 15 residues. CDR3 nucleotide sequence: TGTGCCAGCAGTGCCTCTAGCGGGGCTTGGGACGAGCAGTACTTC. It specifies CASSASSGAWDEQYF.

The chain couples TRBV12-5 to TRBJ1-2; D is perhaps TRBD1 (6 bases). The CDR3 totals 12 residues. The germline CDR1 and CDR2 sequences are LGHNT and FRNRAP. V shed 4 bases and J shed 3 bases, with 6 bases lying between them. CDR3 region: CASGWTDYGYTF. CDR3 nucleotide sequence: TGTGCTAGTGGTTGGACAGACTATGGCTACACCTTC.